The clone carrying this TCR beta chain was counted a few times. Its antigen is unknown. This sample was taken from a study of T-cell memory formation after mild COVID-19. General study results and limits: CM and EM subsets held most contracting CD4+ clones; EMRA held CD8+ ones. The appearance of some responding clones in pre-infection memory suggested that cross-reactive memory joined. Later expanders leaned CD4+, whereas clones that contracted between day 15 and 85 were balanced CD4/CD8.

CDR1 is ENHRY and CDR2 is SYGVKD in the germline V gene. Trimming cost V 2 bases and J 5 bases, with 12 bases left between them. The CDR3 has 14 amino acids. From 5'RACE with constant-segment primers came TCR alpha and TCR beta cDNA libraries that carried sample barcodes and UMIs. MiXCR was run by TCRdb on the 5' RACE reads, yielding one entry per CDR3 protein. The table includes about 390,000 distinct CDR3 sequences, approximately 15% detected once. This chain connects TRBV10-3 to TRBJ2-5; unclear D gene. Sequenced: PBMCs or a T cell subset sorted from them (not recorded which). The sequence came from a young man who had mild COVID-19 (a few samples of this study predate the infection). Cell type and time point are not known. The CDR3 region is CAISEQERRETQYF. CDR3 DNA sequence: TGTGCCATCAGTGAGCAAGAGCGACGGGAGACCCAGTACTTC.